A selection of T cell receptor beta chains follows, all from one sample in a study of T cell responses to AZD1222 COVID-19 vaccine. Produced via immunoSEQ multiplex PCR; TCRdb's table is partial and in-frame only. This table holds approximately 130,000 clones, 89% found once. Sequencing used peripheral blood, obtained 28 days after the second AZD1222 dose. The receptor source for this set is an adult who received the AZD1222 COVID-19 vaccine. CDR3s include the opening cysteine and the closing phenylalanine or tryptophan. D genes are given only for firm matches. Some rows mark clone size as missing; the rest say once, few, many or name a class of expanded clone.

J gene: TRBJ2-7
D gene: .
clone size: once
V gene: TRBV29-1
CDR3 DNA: TGCAGCGTTGCCTCGGCGGTTGAGCAGTACTTC
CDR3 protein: CSVASAVEQYF

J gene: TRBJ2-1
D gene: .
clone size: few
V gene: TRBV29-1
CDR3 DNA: TGCAGCGTTGAATTTGGTTCGGGGTCCAATGAGCAGTTCTTC
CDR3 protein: CSVEFGSGSNEQFF

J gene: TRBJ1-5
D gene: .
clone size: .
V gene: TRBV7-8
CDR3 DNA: TGTGCCAGCGGGCTGCAATCCAATTTGGGTACCCAGCCCCAGCATTTT
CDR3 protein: CASGLQSNLGTQPQHF

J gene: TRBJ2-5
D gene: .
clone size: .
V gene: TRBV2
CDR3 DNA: TGTGCCAGCATCCCGGTGGGGGGCTCGGGGACCCAGTACTTC
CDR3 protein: CASIPVGGSGTQYF

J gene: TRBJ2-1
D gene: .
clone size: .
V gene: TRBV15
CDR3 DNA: TGTGCCACCAGCAGAGCAGGGCCCGGAAATGAGCAGTTCTTC
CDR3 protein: CATSRAGPGNEQFF

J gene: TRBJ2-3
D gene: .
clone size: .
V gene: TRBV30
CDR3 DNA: TGTGCCTGGAGTCCCGGTCGCCAAGATACGCAGTATTTT
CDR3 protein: CAWSPGRQDTQYF

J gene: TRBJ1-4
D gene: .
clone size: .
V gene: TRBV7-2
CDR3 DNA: TGTGCCAGCAGCTTACGTAGTCTGGGTGAAAAACTGTTTTTT
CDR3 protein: CASSLRSLGEKLFF

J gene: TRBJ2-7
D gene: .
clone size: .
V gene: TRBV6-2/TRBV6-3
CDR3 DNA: TGTGCCAGCAGTTACTCGGGCCACGGGATTTACGAGCAGTACTTC
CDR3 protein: CASSYSGHGIYEQYF

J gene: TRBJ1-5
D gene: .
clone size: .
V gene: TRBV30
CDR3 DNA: TGTGCCTGGAGTGTCGGCAGGGACGCCCATAGCAATCAGCCCCAGCATTTT
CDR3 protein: CAWSVGRDAHSNQPQHF

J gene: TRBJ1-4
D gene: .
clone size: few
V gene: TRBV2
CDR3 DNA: TGTGCCAGCAGTGTACAAGCTAATGAAAAACTGTTTTTT
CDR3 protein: CASSVQANEKLFF

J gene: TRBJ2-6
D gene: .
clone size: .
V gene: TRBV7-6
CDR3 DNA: TGTGCCAGCGGTGGGCGCTCTGGGGCCAACGTCCTGACTTTC
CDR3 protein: CASGGRSGANVLTF

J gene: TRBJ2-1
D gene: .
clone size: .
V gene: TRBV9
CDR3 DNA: TGTGCCAGCAGCGGAGGGCCGGGTGCCAGCTCCTACAATGAGCAGTTCTTC
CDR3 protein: CASSGGPGASSYNEQFF

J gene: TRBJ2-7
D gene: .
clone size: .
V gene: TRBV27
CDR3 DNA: TGTGCCAGCAGTTTACAGGGGACCTCCTACGAGCAGTACTTC
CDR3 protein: CASSLQGTSYEQYF

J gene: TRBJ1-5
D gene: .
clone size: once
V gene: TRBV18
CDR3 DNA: TGTGCCAGCTCACCGTTAGGGTTGCAGCCCCAGCATTTT
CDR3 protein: CASSPLGLQPQHF

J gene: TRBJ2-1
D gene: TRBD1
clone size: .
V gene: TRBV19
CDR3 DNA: TGTGCCAGTAAGGGACAGGGGGCAAATGAGCAGTTCTTC
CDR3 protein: CASKGQGANEQFF

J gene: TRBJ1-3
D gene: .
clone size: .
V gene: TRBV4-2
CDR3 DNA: TGTGCCAGCAGCCAAGACTGGGGAAACACCATATATTTT
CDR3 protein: CASSQDWGNTIYF

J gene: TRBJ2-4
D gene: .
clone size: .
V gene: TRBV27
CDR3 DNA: TGTGCCAGCAGTCTGGGACCAGGGGGGGTTCAGTACTTC
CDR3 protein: CASSLGPGGVQYF

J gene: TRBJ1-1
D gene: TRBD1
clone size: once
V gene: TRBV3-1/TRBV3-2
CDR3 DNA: TGTGCCAGCAGCTACACAGGGGCGAAACTCAACACTGAAGCTTTCTTT
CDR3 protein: CASSYTGAKLNTEAFF

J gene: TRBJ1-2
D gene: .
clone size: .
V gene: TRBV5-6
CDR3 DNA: TGTGCCAGCAGCCGTGACAGCTACTATGGCTACACCTTC
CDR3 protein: CASSRDSYYGYTF

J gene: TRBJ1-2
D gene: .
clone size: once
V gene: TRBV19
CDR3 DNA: TGTGCCAGTAGCACAGCCGCGGGGGACCACTATGGCTACACCTTC
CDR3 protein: CASSTAAGDHYGYTF

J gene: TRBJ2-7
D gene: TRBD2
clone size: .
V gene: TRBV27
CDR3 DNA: TGTGCCAGCAGATTAGCGGGAGTTACCTACGAGCAGTACTTC
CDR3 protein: CASRLAGVTYEQYF

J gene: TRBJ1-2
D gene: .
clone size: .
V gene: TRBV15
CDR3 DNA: TGTGCCACCAGCAGTCCCGGGAGTTTCTATGGCTACACCTTC
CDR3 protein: CATSSPGSFYGYTF

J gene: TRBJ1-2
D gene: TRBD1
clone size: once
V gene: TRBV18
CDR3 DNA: TGTGCCAGCTCACTGACAGGGGGTGATGGCTACACCTTC
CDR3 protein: CASSLTGGDGYTF

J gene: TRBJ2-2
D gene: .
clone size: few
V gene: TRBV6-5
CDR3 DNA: TGTGCCAGCAGATTCCGGGCCGAAGGTACCGGGGAGCTGTTTTTT
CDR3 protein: CASRFRAEGTGELFF

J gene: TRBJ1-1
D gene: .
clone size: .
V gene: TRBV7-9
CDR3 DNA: TGTGCCAGCAGCCCCCAGGGGAACACTGAAGCTTTCTTT
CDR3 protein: CASSPQGNTEAFF

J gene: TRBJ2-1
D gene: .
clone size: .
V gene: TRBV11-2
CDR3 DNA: TGTGCCAGCAGCTTACTCAGGGGAGATGAGCAGTTCTTC
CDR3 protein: CASSLLRGDEQFF

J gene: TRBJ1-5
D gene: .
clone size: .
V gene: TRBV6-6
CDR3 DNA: TGTGCCAGCAACTGGAGTCAAGGCAATCAGCCCCAGCATTTT
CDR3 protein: CASNWSQGNQPQHF

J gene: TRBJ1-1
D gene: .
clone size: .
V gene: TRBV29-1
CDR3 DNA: TGCAGCGCCCTACAGGGAACGGGGACTGAAGCTTTCTTT
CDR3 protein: CSALQGTGTEAFF

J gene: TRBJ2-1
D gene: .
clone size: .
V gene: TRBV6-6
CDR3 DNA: TGTGCCAGCAGTCCCGAGGCGCACTACCTCTCCTACAATGAGCAGTTCTTC
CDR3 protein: CASSPEAHYLSYNEQFF

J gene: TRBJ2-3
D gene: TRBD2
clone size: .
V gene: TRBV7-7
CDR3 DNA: TGTGCCAGCAGCCTCGGGACTAGCGGGCCGGGGGGTACGCAGTATTTT
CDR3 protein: CASSLGTSGPGGTQYF

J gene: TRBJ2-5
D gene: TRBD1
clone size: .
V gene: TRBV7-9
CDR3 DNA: TGTGCCAGCAGCTGGCCGGGACAGGGGCAACAAGAGACCCAGTACTTC
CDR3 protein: CASSWPGQGQQETQYF

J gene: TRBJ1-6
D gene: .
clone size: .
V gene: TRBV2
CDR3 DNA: TGTGCCAGCACAAGTAATACCCCGTCCTCACCCCTCCACTTT
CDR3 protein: CASTSNTPSSPLHF

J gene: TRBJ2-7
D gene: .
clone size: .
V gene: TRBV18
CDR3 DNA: TGTGCCAGTACGGGAGGACAGGGCTACGAGCAGTACTTC
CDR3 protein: CASTGGQGYEQYF

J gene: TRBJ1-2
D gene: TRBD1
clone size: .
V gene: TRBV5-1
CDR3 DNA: TGCGCCAGCAGCCCGGCTGGGACAGGGTATTTGGATGGCTACACCTTC
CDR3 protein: CASSPAGTGYLDGYTF

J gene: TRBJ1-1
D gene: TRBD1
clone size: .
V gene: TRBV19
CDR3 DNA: TGTGCCAGTAGAAGGGCCGTGGCAGGGGGCGACGGGGCTTTCTTT
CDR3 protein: CASRRAVAGGDGAFF

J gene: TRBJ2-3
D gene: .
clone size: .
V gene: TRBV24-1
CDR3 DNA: TGTGCCACCAGTGACCCCGGACACACAGATACGCAGTATTTT
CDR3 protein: CATSDPGHTDTQYF

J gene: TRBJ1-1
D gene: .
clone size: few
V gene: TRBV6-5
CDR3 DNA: TGTGCCAGCAGTTTCTCCGGGGACACTGAAGCTTTCTTT
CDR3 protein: CASSFSGDTEAFF

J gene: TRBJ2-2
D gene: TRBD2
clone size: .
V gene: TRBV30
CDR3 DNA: TGTGCCTGGAAGGGGAGGGGCCGGGAGTGGAAGGCCGGGGAGCTGTTTTTT
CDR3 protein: CAWKGRGREWKAGELFF

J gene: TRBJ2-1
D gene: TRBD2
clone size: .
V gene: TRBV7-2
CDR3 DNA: TGTGCCAGCAGCGGCAGGACTAGCGGGGGGGCCTACAATGAGCAGTTCTTC
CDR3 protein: CASSGRTSGGAYNEQFF

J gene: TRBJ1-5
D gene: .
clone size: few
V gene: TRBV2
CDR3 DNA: TGTGCCAGCAGCAGGGATAGCAATCAGCCCCAGCATTTT
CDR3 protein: CASSRDSNQPQHF

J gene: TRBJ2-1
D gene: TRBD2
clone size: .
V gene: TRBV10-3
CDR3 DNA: TGTGCCATCAGTGAACAAAGCGGGGGCCCGTACAATGAGCAGTTCTTC
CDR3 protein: CAISEQSGGPYNEQFF

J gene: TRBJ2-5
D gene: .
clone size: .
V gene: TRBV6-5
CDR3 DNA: TGTGCCAGCAGGAGACAGAACGTTGAGACCCAGTACTTC
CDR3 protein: CASRRQNVETQYF

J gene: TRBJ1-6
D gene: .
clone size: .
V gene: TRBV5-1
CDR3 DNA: TGCGCCAGCAGCTACCGGATGAGCTCCTATAATTCACCCCTCCACTTT
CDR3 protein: CASSYRMSSYNSPLHF

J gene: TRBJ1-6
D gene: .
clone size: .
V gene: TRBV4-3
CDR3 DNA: TGCGCCAGCAGCCAAGAACCCCAGAATTCACCCCTCCACTTT
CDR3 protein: CASSQEPQNSPLHF

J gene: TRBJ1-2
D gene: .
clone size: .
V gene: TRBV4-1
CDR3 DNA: TGCGCCAGCAGCTACCAGACCGCCAACTATGGCTACACCTTC
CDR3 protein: CASSYQTANYGYTF

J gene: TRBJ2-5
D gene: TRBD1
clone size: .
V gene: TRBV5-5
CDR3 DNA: TGTGCCAGCAGCTTACGGACAGGGGGCCAGGAGACCCAGTACTTC
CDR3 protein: CASSLRTGGQETQYF

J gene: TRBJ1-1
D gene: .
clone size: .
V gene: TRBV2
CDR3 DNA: TGTGCCAGCAGGCCAGGGGTTTTCGCTGAAGCTTTCTTT
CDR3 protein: CASRPGVFAEAFF

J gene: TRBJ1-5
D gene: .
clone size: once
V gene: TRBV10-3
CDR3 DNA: TGTGCCATCAGTGAGTCGTGGGGGAATCAGCCCCAGCATTTT
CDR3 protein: CAISESWGNQPQHF

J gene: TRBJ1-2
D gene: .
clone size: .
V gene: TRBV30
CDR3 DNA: TGTGCCTGGAGTACGGGAAACTATGGCTACACCTTC
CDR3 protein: CAWSTGNYGYTF

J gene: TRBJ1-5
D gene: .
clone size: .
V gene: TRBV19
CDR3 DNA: TGTGCCAGTAGTCCCCAGGGGAATAGGCAGCCCCAGCATTTT
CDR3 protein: CASSPQGNRQPQHF

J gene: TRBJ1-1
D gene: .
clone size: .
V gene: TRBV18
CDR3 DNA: TGTGCCAGCTCACCATCGGCAGGGAGGGTGAACACTGAAGCTTTCTTT
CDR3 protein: CASSPSAGRVNTEAFF

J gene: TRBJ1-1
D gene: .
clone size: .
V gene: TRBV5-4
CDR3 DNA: TGTGCCAGCAGCCCGCAGCGGGGGCGGGCGGACACTGAAGCTTTCTTT
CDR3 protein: CASSPQRGRADTEAFF

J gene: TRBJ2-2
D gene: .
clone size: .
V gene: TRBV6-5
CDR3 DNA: TGTGCCAGCAGTTACTCTACCCGCGGGGAGCTGTTTTTT
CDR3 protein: CASSYSTRGELFF